Listed below are T cell receptor beta chains from one sample, sequenced in a study of OX40 agonist ivuxolimab in advanced cancers. Here immunoSEQ multiplex PCR was the method, and the copy in TCRdb shows in-frame clones only, minus some. This table has approximately 77,000 clones, about 89% appearing once. Sequencing was performed on CD4+ or CD8+ T cells sorted from blood, taken in a trial of the OX40 agonist ivuxolimab. These receptors were taken from an adult with an advanced solid tumor such as melanoma, head and neck, liver or kidney cancer. CDR3s include the opening cysteine and the closing phenylalanine or tryptophan. A D gene is named only where the DNA matches it firmly. The listing skips clone size in some rows; elsewhere it reads once, few, many or a size class.

j_call	v_call	d_call	clone_size	cdr3_aa	cdr3_nt
TRBJ1-5	TRBV19	TRBD1	-	CASSIALPDRMQPQHF	TGTGCCAGTAGTATAGCCCTACCGGACAGGATGCAGCCCCAGCATTTT
TRBJ2-2	TRBV5-8	-	-	CASSPPVKGNGELFF	TGTGCCAGCAGCCCCCCCGTGAAAGGGAATGGGGAGCTGTTTTTT
TRBJ2-1	TRBV28	-	-	CASQGGGGYNEQFF	TGTGCTTCTCAAGGGGGCGGGGGTTACAATGAGCAGTTCTTC
TRBJ2-5	TRBV11-2	-	-	CASSLQSGLQETQYF	TGTGCCAGCAGCTTACAGTCCGGCTTACAAGAGACCCAGTACTTC
TRBJ2-1	TRBV5-6	-	-	CASSLAWDLRNEQFF	TGTGCCAGCAGCTTGGCCTGGGATTTACGCAATGAGCAGTTCTTC
TRBJ2-3	TRBV11-1	TRBD2	-	CASSRAGVGDTQYF	TGTGCCAGCAGCCGAGCGGGAGTAGGAGATACGCAGTATTTT
TRBJ2-1	TRBV28	-	-	CASSPGPRYNEQFF	TGTGCCAGCAGCCCAGGGCCCCGCTACAATGAGCAGTTCTTC
TRBJ1-5	TRBV18	-	-	CASSPFDTNSNQPQHF	TGTGCCAGCTCACCTTTCGACACCAATAGCAATCAGCCCCAGCATTTT
TRBJ1-1	TRBV14	TRBD1	-	CASSRTGGTEAFF	TGTGCCAGCAGCCGAACAGGGGGGACTGAAGCTTTCTTT
TRBJ1-3	TRBV5-4	-	-	CASSRAQDAGNTIYF	TGTGCCAGCAGCCGGGCACAGGATGCTGGAAACACCATATATTTT
TRBJ1-1	TRBV5-1	-	-	CASSLAKGGVSTEAFF	TGCGCCAGCAGCTTGGCGAAAGGGGGGGTAAGCACTGAAGCTTTCTTT
TRBJ2-3	TRBV18	-	-	CASSPRGHDTDTQYF	TGTGCCAGCTCACCTAGGGGACACGACACAGATACGCAGTATTTT
TRBJ1-6	TRBV29-1	-	-	CSVRQDSTDSPLHF	TGCAGCGTCCGACAGGATAGTACCGATTCACCCCTCCACTTT
TRBJ1-5	TRBV4-1	-	-	CASSQAGQVINQPQHF	TGCGCCAGCAGCCAAGCGGGGCAGGTAATCAATCAGCCCCAGCATTTT
TRBJ2-7	TRBV7-8	-	-	CASSPRTRYEQYF	TGTGCCAGCAGCCCCCGGACCCGTTACGAGCAGTACTTC
TRBJ2-7	TRBV30	-	-	CAWSVLDPASRQYF	TGTGCCTGGAGTGTCCTAGACCCAGCCTCTAGGCAGTACTTC
TRBJ1-1	TRBV2	TRBD1	-	CASTSGTGATEAFF	TGTGCCAGCACCTCCGGGACAGGGGCCACTGAAGCTTTCTTT
TRBJ2-2	TRBV5-6	-	-	CASSVTYTGELFF	TGTGCCAGCAGCGTCACGTACACCGGGGAGCTGTTTTTT
TRBJ1-1	TRBV11-3	-	-	CASSPSFGQNTEAFF	TGTGCCAGCAGCCCATCCTTCGGACAAAACACTGAAGCTTTCTTT
TRBJ2-3	TRBV29-1	-	-	CSVERGYTDTQYF	TGCAGCGTTGAACGAGGGTACACAGATACGCAGTATTTT
TRBJ1-2	TRBV9	TRBD1	-	CASSVAGGGDYGYTF	TGTGCCAGCAGCGTAGCAGGGGGCGGGGACTATGGCTACACCTTC
TRBJ2-5	TRBV9	-	-	CASSAGSNFGGTQYF	TGTGCCAGCAGCGCCGGGTCCAACTTCGGCGGGACCCAGTACTTC
TRBJ2-5	TRBV21-1	-	-	CASSRLAGGQETQYF	TGTGCCAGCAGCAGACTAGCGGGAGGCCAAGAGACCCAGTACTTC
TRBJ2-2	TRBV2	-	-	CASRGRGSSNTGELFF	TGTGCCAGCAGAGGCCGGGGGAGTTCGAACACCGGGGAGCTGTTTTTT
TRBJ1-4	TRBV19	-	once	CASSPIGEKLFF	TGTGCCAGTAGTCCTATAGGGGAAAAACTGTTTTTT
TRBJ2-7	TRBV7-9	TRBD1	few	CASSKDRVQGTEQYF	TGTGCCAGCAGCAAAGACAGGGTTCAGGGTACCGAGCAGTACTTC
TRBJ1-1	TRBV9	TRBD1	-	CASSVTGRNTEAFF	TGTGCCAGCAGCGTGACAGGGCGAAACACTGAAGCTTTCTTT
TRBJ2-7	TRBV2	TRBD2	-	CASSEWSGGSYEQYF	TGTGCCAGCAGTGAATGGTCGGGGGGGAGTTACGAGCAGTACTTC
TRBJ2-7	TRBV20-1	-	once	CSAPQSYEQYF	TGCAGTGCCCCACAAAGCTACGAGCAGTACTTC
TRBJ2-5	TRBV7-9	-	-	CASSSRRISLETQYF	TGTGCCAGCAGCTCCCGTCGGATTAGCCTGGAGACCCAGTACTTC
TRBJ1-6	TRBV28	TRBD1	-	CASSLGDRGHSPLHF	TGTGCCAGCAGTTTAGGGGACAGGGGACACTCACCCCTCCACTTT
TRBJ2-2	TRBV30	-	once	CAWSVGVLRTANTGELFF	TGTGCCTGGAGTGTAGGAGTTTTGCGGACAGCGAACACCGGGGAGCTGTTTTTT
TRBJ2-1	TRBV6-1	TRBD2	-	CASTPREGVNEQFF	TGTGCCAGCACTCCCCGGGAGGGGGTCAATGAGCAGTTCTTC
TRBJ2-3	TRBV14	TRBD2	-	CASSQYAGAGTDTQYF	TGTGCCAGCAGCCAATATGCGGGAGCAGGCACAGATACGCAGTATTTT
TRBJ2-1	TRBV5-1	TRBD1	-	CASSLEGTGVGEQFF	TGCGCCAGCAGCTTGGAGGGGACAGGGGTCGGTGAGCAGTTCTTC
TRBJ2-3	TRBV7-8	TRBD2	-	CASSLAHGGGMDTQYF	TGTGCCAGCAGCTTAGCCCATGGGGGGGGAATGGATACGCAGTATTTT
TRBJ1-3	TRBV7-2	-	-	CASLSNSLSLSGNTIYF	TGTGCCAGCCTCTCGAACTCTCTCTCTCTCTCTGGAAACACCATATATTTT
TRBJ2-5	TRBV6-6	-	-	CASSYHLANQETQYF	TGTGCCAGCAGTTACCATCTAGCAAACCAAGAGACCCAGTACTTC
TRBJ2-1	TRBV5-1	TRBD1	-	CASSSTGENEQFF	TGCGCCAGCAGCTCGACAGGGGAGAATGAGCAGTTCTTC
TRBJ2-1	TRBV25-1	-	-	CASSYGVSEQFF	TGTGCCAGCAGTTACGGGGTTAGTGAGCAGTTCTTC
TRBJ2-3	TRBV6-4	-	-	CASSDGGTDTQYF	TGTGCCAGCAGTGATGGGGGGACAGATACGCAGTATTTT
TRBJ2-7	TRBV2	-	-	CASREQGSEQYF	TGTGCCAGCAGGGAACAGGGAAGCGAGCAGTACTTC
TRBJ2-2	TRBV28	-	-	CASSSRHRSTGELFF	TGTGCCAGCAGTTCGCGTCACAGGAGCACCGGGGAGCTGTTTTTT
TRBJ2-7	TRBV7-3	TRBD1	-	CASSFEGTGSEQYF	TGTGCCAGCAGCTTTGAGGGGACAGGGTCCGAGCAGTACTTC
TRBJ2-6	TRBV4-2	-	-	CASSRSGANVLTF	TGTGCCAGCAGCCGCTCTGGGGCCAACGTCCTGACTTTC
TRBJ2-1	TRBV7-3	TRBD1	-	CASSSGTGNNEQFF	TGTGCCAGCAGCTCTGGGACAGGGAACAATGAGCAGTTCTTC
TRBJ1-2	TRBV28	-	-	CASSLTGTTNYGYTF	TGTGCCAGCAGTCTTACCGGGACAACAAACTATGGCTACACCTTC
TRBJ2-7	TRBV11-3	-	-	CASSSSGYEQYF	TGTGCCAGCAGCTCCTCGGGGTACGAGCAGTACTTC
TRBJ2-1	TRBV6-4	TRBD2	-	CASSALAAAGQFF	TGTGCCAGCAGTGCACTAGCGGCAGCGGGGCAGTTCTTC
TRBJ2-3	TRBV7-2	TRBD1	-	CASSTRTGSTDTQYF	TGTGCCAGCAGCACCCGGACAGGTTCCACAGATACGCAGTATTTT
TRBJ2-5	TRBV29-1	TRBD2	-	CSVMTSGLLKTQYF	TGCAGCGTTATGACTAGCGGGTTACTAAAGACCCAGTACTTC
TRBJ2-1	TRBV27	TRBD2	-	CASSLGLAGDEQFF	TGTGCCAGCAGTCTAGGACTAGCGGGAGATGAGCAGTTCTTC
TRBJ2-7	TRBV2	-	-	CASRELPYEQYF	TGTGCCAGCAGGGAGCTGCCGTACGAGCAGTACTTC
TRBJ2-1	TRBV4-3	-	-	CASSQDGRASSYNEQFF	TGCGCCAGCAGCCAAGATGGCCGGGCGAGCTCCTACAATGAGCAGTTCTTC
TRBJ2-7	TRBV5-1	-	once	CASRLDWGSYEQYF	TGCGCCAGCAGATTGGACTGGGGGAGCTACGAGCAGTACTTC
TRBJ2-5	TRBV6-5	-	-	CASSYSRSLETQYF	TGTGCCAGCAGTTACTCGCGCTCTCTAGAGACCCAGTACTTC